These 27 T cell receptor beta chains originate from one sample sequenced in a study of blood T cell repertoires in COVID-19. Profiling relied on immunoSEQ multiplex PCR, and the TCRdb table lists in-frame clones only, not all of them. Among over 90,000 clones listed, about 89% were seen once. Sequenced material: peripheral blood. Source of these receptors: a human donor in a cohort sampled during active COVID-19.

This chain joins TRBV24-1 and TRBJ1-2; D is possibly TRBD1 (5 bases). Germline CDR1 reads KGHDR; CDR2 reads SFDVKD. The CDR3 is 14 residues long. V shed 0 bases and J shed 4 bases, with 8 bases lying between them. CDR3 in amino acids: CATSDLGTSYGYTF. The CDR3 DNA reads TGTGCCACCAGTGATTTGGGGACTTCCTATGGCTACACCTTC.

The V call is TRBV7-9, the J call TRBJ2-1, with 8 nucleotides matching TRBD2. The CDR3 is 17 residues long. V was pared by 1 base and J by 2 bases, with 7 bases of the junction left unmatched. CDR1 is SEHNR, CDR2 FQNEAQ, per germline (reference sequence). The CDR3 DNA follows: TGTGCCAGCAGCTTAGAAGGAGCGGGAGTAACCTACAATGAGCAGTTCTTC. It yields the protein CASSLEGAGVTYNEQFF.

V and J are TRBV4-3 and TRBJ1-2, with D unresolved. The germline gives CDR1 LGHNA, CDR2 YSLEER. The V and J ends lost 1 base and 5 bases respectively, with 14 bases between them. This CDR3 comprises 15 residues. In nucleotides, the CDR3 is TGCGCCAGCAGCCAAGCGGGATCTACTATTTATGGCTACACCTTC. It translates to CASSQAGSTIYGYTF.

This chain joins TRBV7-3 and TRBJ2-1; possibly TRBD1 for D (6 bases). The V and J ends lost 6 bases and 4 bases respectively, with 16 bases between them. Germline V gene sequence: CDR1 SGHTA, CDR2 FQGTGA. This CDR3 region has 15 residues. CDR3 amino acids: CASRPPGHQYNEQFF. As DNA, the CDR3 is TGTGCCAGCAGGCCGCCGGGACATCAATACAATGAGCAGTTCTTC.

The chain joins TRBV5-1 to TRBJ2-1, with TRBD1 identical over 8 bases. The J segment lost 6 bases and the V segment lost 2 bases, leaving 13 bases of the junction unmatched. The CDR3 consists of 17 residues. Per the germline V gene, CDR1 is SGHRS and CDR2 is YFSETQ. The CDR3 DNA reads TGCGCCAGCAGCTTCGACAGGGGCGGCTTTCCTGGCAATGAGCAGTTCTTC. Translation gives CASSFDRGGFPGNEQFF.

This chain links TRBV10-3 with TRBJ2-1, with D tentatively TRBD2 (6 bases). The CDR3 extends over 12 amino acids. Trimming stripped 3 bases from V and 9 bases from J, with 9 bases between. Germline lookup yields CDR1 ENHRY and CDR2 SYGVKD. CDR3 loop: CAISEGGREQFF. In nucleotides, the CDR3 is TGTGCCATCAGTGAAGGAGGGCGTGAGCAGTTCTTC.

The chain links TRBV6-5 to TRBJ2-1, with 9 positions matching TRBD1. Unmatched junction bases numbered 5, after V lost 1 base and J lost 7 bases. This CDR3 has 15 residues. Looked up from germline, CDR1 is MNHEY and CDR2 is SVGAGI. CDR3 nucleotide sequence: TGTGCCAGCAGTTACTTCGGGACAGGGTCGAATGAGCAGTTCTTC. Translation: CASSYFGTGSNEQFF.

The rearrangement uses TRBV3-1 (or the pseudogene TRBV3-2) and TRBJ2-7, with no clear D. The V gene's germline CDR1 is LGHDT and CDR2 YNNKEL (reference sequence). The CDR3 length is 15 residues. Between the trimmed V and J ends, which lost 1 base and 0 bases, there was a span of 10 bases. CDR3 region: CASSQGRSGSYEQYF. Written as DNA, the CDR3 is TGTGCCAGCAGCCAAGGTCGATCGGGCTCCTACGAGCAGTACTTC.

The rearrangement joins TRBV5-4 to TRBJ2-1; TRBD2 agrees at 9 bases. The germline CDR1 and CDR2 sequences are SGHNT and YYREEE (reference sequence). CDR3 length: 15 amino acids. Trimming at V came to 0 bases and at J to 4 bases, leaving 2 bases not matched to a gene. The CDR3 region is CASSLVAGVYNEQFF. CDR3 DNA: TGTGCCAGCAGCTTGGTAGCGGGAGTTTACAATGAGCAGTTCTTC.

The chain joins TRBV4-2 to TRBJ2-1; the D gene is possibly TRBD2 (6 bases). Germline values: CDR1 LGHNA, CDR2 YNFKEQ. The CDR3 consists of 16 residues. V shed 4 bases and J shed 3 bases, with 16 bases lying between them. The chain's CDR3 is CASSLTSAGSYNEQFF. CDR3 nucleotides: TGTGCCAGCAGCCTTACCTCGGCGGGAAGCTACAATGAGCAGTTCTTC.

V is TRBV6-6 and J is TRBJ2-7; a weak D match, TRBD2 (5 bases). Per germline, CDR1 MNHNY and CDR2 SVGAGI (reference sequence). The CDR3 sequence is 14 residues long. Trimming shortened V by 10 bases and J by 2 bases, and 18 bases separated the two germline ends. The CDR3 reads CATKEAAGPYEQYF. CDR3 DNA sequence: TGTGCCACCAAGGAGGCGGCAGGTCCCTACGAGCAGTACTTC.

V usage is TRBV6-5 and J usage is TRBJ1-3; 7 bases are shared with TRBD1. In germline, CDR1 is MNHEY, CDR2 SVGAGI. The J segment lost 4 bases and the V segment lost 6 bases, leaving 6 bases of the junction unmatched. CDR3 length: 14 amino acids. CDR3 nucleotides: TGTGCCAGCAGCCCGGACAGGAGAGGAAACACCATATATTTT. It yields the protein CASSPDRRGNTIYF.

The rearrangement links TRBV4-3 to TRBJ2-2; 7 bases fit TRBD1. Per germline, CDR1 LGHNA and CDR2 YSLEER. This CDR3 has 17 amino acids. With 1 base clipped from V and 7 bases from J, the junction kept 12 bases outside the gene matches. The CDR3 nucleotides read TGCGCCAGCAGCCAAGGATACGCGACAGGGTTGGGCGGGGAGCTGTTTTTT. It yields the protein CASSQGYATGLGGELFF.

V usage is TRBV5-4 and J usage is TRBJ2-7; 7 bases fit TRBD2. This CDR3 comprises 15 residues. Per germline, CDR1 SGHNT and CDR2 YYREEE (reference sequence). V lost 0 bases and J lost 4; bases outside the gene matches: 7. The CDR3 region has the DNA TGTGCCAGCAGCTTGGGGGCTAGCGGAGTTTACGAGCAGTACTTC. Encoded protein: CASSLGASGVYEQYF.

This chain links TRBV25-1 with TRBJ1-6; TRBD1 matches 8 bases. Germline V lookup: CDR1 MGHDK, CDR2 SYGVNS. This CDR3 region has 14 residues. The V gene end was trimmed by 3 bases and the J gene end by 11 bases; junction bases not matched to a gene: 6. CDR3 loop: CASSETGDITPLHF. The DNA for the CDR3 is TGTGCCAGCAGTGAGACAGGGGACATTACACCCCTCCACTTT.

V gene TRBV28 combines with J gene TRBJ2-5, with 12 bases identical to TRBD1. Per the germline V gene, CDR1 is MDHEN and CDR2 is SYDVKM. The length of the CDR3 is 17 residues. V lost 0 bases to trimming and J lost 4 bases; unmatched junction nucleotides: 6. DNA of the CDR3: TGTGCCAGCAGTTTATGGCAGGGACAGGGGGCTGGAGAGACCCAGTACTTC. It translates to CASSLWQGQGAGETQYF.

The chain has TRBV28 and TRBJ2-6; 11 positions agree with TRBD2. V dropped 1 base and J dropped 2; count of bases not matched to a gene: 7. The CDR3 contains 19 residues. Germline V gene lookup returns CDR1 MDHEN and CDR2 SYDVKM. The DNA for the CDR3 is TGTGCCAGCAGTTTATTTCTAGCGGGAGGAGGGGCTGGGGCCAACGTCCTGACTTTC. Amino acids: CASSLFLAGGGAGANVLTF. The complete variable domain, with remaining parts taken from reference TRBV28 and TRBJ2-6, reads DVKVTQSSRYLVKRTGEKVFLECVQDMDHENMFWYRQDPGLGLRLIYFSYDVKMKEKGDIPEGYSVSREKKERFSLILESASTNQTSMYLCASSLFLAGGGAGANVLTFGAGSRLTVL.

This clone came up once. Other DNA sequences of this sample code for an identical CDR3. In DNA form, the CDR3 reads TGCGCCAGCAGCTTGGACGGTGGGCTGAACACTGAAGCTTTCTTT. Encoded protein: CASSLDGGLNTEAFF. The chain has TRBV5-1 and TRBJ1-1; D not certain. Per the germline V gene, CDR1 is SGHRS and CDR2 is YFSETQ. The germline V and J ends were trimmed by 0 bases and 0 bases, with 9 bases remaining between them. The CDR3 spans 15 residues.

The V call is TRBV19, the J call TRBJ2-3; 7 bases line up with TRBD1. J was trimmed by 1 base and V by 8 bases; bases with no gene match: 6. Germline loops: CDR1 LNHDA, CDR2 SQIVND (reference sequence). The CDR3 is made up of 14 amino acids. CDR3 region: CASCPDRGTDTQYF. CDR3 in DNA: TGTGCCAGTTGCCCCGACAGGGGCACAGATACGCAGTATTTT.

This chain links TRBV9 with TRBJ1-3, with D possibly TRBD1 on 6 matching bases. Per germline, CDR1 SGDLS and CDR2 YYNGEE. The CDR3 totals 19 residues. V shed 2 bases and J shed 0 bases, with 21 bases lying between them. DNA of the CDR3: TGTGCCAGCAGCGTTTCTACAGGGCGGGTAACCCACTCTGGAAACACCATATATTTT. It yields the protein CASSVSTGRVTHSGNTIYF.

The V call is TRBV24-1, the J call TRBJ1-5; tentatively, D is TRBD1 (6 bases). CDR3 length: 15 amino acids. CDR1 KGHDR and CDR2 SFDVKD come from the germline V gene. V was clipped by 7 bases and J by 13 bases, with 25 bases between them. The CDR3 DNA sequence: TGTGCCACCAGCAAGGGGTCGGACAGCGCCTTTATTCAGCATTTT. It codes for CATSKGSDSAFIQHF.

This rearrangement joins TRBV7-3 to TRBJ2-7, with TRBD2 matching over 7 bases. The CDR3 totals 13 residues. Losses at the gene ends were 3 bases for V and 5 bases for J; bases not matched to a gene: 4. Per germline, CDR1 SGHTA and CDR2 FQGTGA. The CDR3 nucleotides are TGTGCCAGCAGCTTCGGCGGGAGAGACGAGCAGTACTTC. It encodes CASSFGGRDEQYF.

The chain is built from TRBV4-2 and TRBJ1-3; D call uncertain. Germline V gene data show CDR1 as LGHNA and CDR2 as YNFKEQ. This CDR3 has 16 amino acids. V lost 1 base to trimming and J lost 3 bases, with 13 bases between them. CDR3 DNA sequence: TGTGCCAGCAGCCAAGTCTCCACTCGATTTGGAAACACCATATATTTT. Translation gives CASSQVSTRFGNTIYF.

This clone is a singleton in its sample. This sequence joins TRBV10-2 and TRBJ1-5; D possibly corresponds to TRBD1 (5 bases). Germline values: CDR1 WSHSY, CDR2 SAAADI. The CDR3 sequence is 14 residues long. V lost 4 bases to trimming and J lost 7 bases, with 14 bases between them. The CDR3 sequence is CASSVDSSYQPQHF. CDR3 in DNA: TGCGCCAGCAGTGTAGACAGCAGCTACCAGCCCCAGCATTTT.

The chain carries TRBV7-3 and TRBJ2-1; possibly TRBD1 for D (6 bases). Deletions cut 2 bases from V and 3 bases from J, with 11 bases between. CDR3 length equals 15 residues. CDR1 is SGHTA and CDR2 is FQGTGA in the germline V gene. This CDR3 is CASSLEAGVYNEQFF. CDR3 coding DNA: TGTGCCAGCAGCTTAGAGGCAGGGGTCTACAATGAGCAGTTCTTC.

The chain uses TRBV5-4 and TRBJ1-1; no firm D call. V gave up 4 bases and J gave up 1 base, with 11 bases separating them. The V gene's germline CDR1 is SGHNT and CDR2 YYREEE (reference sequence). The CDR3 is 14 residues long. The CDR3 nucleotides read TGTGCCAGCAGCCCAGGCCTGGGGAACACTGAAGCTTTCTTT. Translation gives CASSPGLGNTEAFF.

The chain is built from TRBV15 and TRBJ2-7, with 8 nucleotides matching TRBD1. The V gene end was trimmed by 5 bases and the J gene end by 3 bases; junction bases not matched to a gene: 9. From germline, CDR1 is LNHNV and CDR2 YYDKDF (reference sequence). The CDR3 contains 15 residues. As DNA, the CDR3 is TGTGCCACCAGCGTCGACAGGGGATCGGGCTACGAGCAGTACTTC. Protein sequence: CATSVDRGSGYEQYF.